This T cell receptor (beta chain) was profiled in a study of T cell responses to AZD1222 COVID-19 vaccine (dated by TCRdb to 2020 to 2023). About the full investigation: AZD1222 recipients given second doses at about 4 weeks or at about 12 weeks were pooled, since spike-specific TCR depth and breadth were not found to differ between the two schedules. Enrollment into the trials was organized by age into subgroups of 18-55, 56-69 and 70-plus years, and those subgroups contained roughly 150, 30 and 60 TCR-sequenced participants, respectively. A total of 230 to 250 trial participants underwent TCR sequencing, of whom 200 to 220 had received two doses of AZD1222 and some 26 had received two doses of the MenACWY control vaccine. Study-level results and caveats: In the small 56-69-year group, the increase in depth fell short of significance, most likely because of low power. Conclusions about previously exposed vaccinees are limited, since just six AZD1222 recipients were seropositive for SARS-CoV-2 at baseline. After two AZD1222 doses, both the breadth and the depth of spike-specific TCRs were significantly higher than at day 0 and than in MenACWY recipients. Because no samples from the day 14 peak response were available, repertoires could be characterized only after the peak T cell response. Participants were mostly white British and included more females than males, and it was suggested by the authors that clonal diversity may have been underestimated. Reportedly, close to half of the unique spike-specific TCRs recognized epitopes lying outside the regions that are mutated in the B.1.351 and B.1.1.7 variants. The vaccine-associated CD4 TCRs covered the entire spike protein, and the dominant responses fell in regions 160-218 and 743-854.

The CDR3 measures 17 amino acids from cysteine to phenylalanine. Only the CDR3 part of the read is kept: 51 bases, read in frame from the first base. At the junction V is shortened by 7 bases and J by 15 bases, with 31 bases in between. For CDR1 and CDR2, the germline V gene (reference sequence) lists LGHDT and YNNKEL. Interpreted using the paper, the time point label stands for: baseline before first vaccination. Vaccinee samples were obtained from the UK trials COV001 and COV002, which included a single-blind randomized controlled phase 2/3 trial of AZD1222 (ChAdOx1 nCoV-19) in healthy adults. For TCRbeta chain sequencing, PBMC samples were collected from trial participants at day 0 and at day 28 after the second dose. The CDR3 regions of human TCRbeta chains were analyzed by immunosequencing. The authors processed their data as follows. TCRs in the repertoires were compared against a reference library of SARS-CoV-2-specific TCRs that had been generated with the MIRA antigen-specificity platform. Breadth was defined as the fraction of unique TCRs that were SARS-CoV-2-associated. Depth was defined as the fraction of total T cells that were SARS-CoV-2-associated. Using the MIRA data, every spike-specific TCR was mapped to the spike region that the TCR reacted to and assigned to either a CD4 or a CD8 class. Log10-transformed breadth and depth values were compared by one-way ANOVA with Sidak's multiple comparisons tests. TCRdb took this table from immuneACCESS and kept in-frame rearrangements with V and J called. Such tables lack part of the clones; where checked against another copy, unresolved V genes explain under half of the gap, and the rest is unexplained. That table supplies the V and J calls and clone size; D and trimming were determined from the DNA. This sample has over 120,000 clones in its table, and about 90% of those were observed once. Together, the top ten hold over 3% of the sample.

This clone was counted once. Its antigen has not been determined. One base away there is no much larger clone; base qualities are not given. The receptor was isolated from an adult in good health. The starting material was peripheral blood, obtained on day 0 of AZD1222 vaccination. The V gene is TRBV3-1 (or the pseudogene TRBV3-2) and the J gene is TRBJ1-6, with a weak D call of TRBD1 (6 bases match). CDR3 sequence: CASTRGGGQSNARFLHF. At the DNA level, the sequence is TGTGCCAGCACCCGGGGAGGGGGACAATCCAACGCGAGATTCCTCCACTTT.